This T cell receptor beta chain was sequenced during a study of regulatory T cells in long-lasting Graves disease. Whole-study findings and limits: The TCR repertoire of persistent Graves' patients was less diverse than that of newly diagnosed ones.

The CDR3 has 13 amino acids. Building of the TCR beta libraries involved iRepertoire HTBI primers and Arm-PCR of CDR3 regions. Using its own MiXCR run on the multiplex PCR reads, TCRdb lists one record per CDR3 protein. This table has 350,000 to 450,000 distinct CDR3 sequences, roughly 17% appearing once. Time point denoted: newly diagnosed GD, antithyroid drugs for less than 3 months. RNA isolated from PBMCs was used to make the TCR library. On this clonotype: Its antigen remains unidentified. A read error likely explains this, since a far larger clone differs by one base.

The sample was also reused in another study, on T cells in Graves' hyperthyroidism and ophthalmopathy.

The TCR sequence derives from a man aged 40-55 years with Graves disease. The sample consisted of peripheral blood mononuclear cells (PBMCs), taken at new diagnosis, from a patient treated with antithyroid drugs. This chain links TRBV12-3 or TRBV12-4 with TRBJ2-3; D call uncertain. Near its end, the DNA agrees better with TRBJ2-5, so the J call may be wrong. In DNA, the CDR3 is TGTGCCAGCAGTTTGTTACAGCAAGAGGCCCAGTACTTC. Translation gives CASSLLQQEAQYF.